This passage covers 14 T cell receptor beta chains from one sample sequenced in a study of T cell repertoires in cytomegalovirus infection. In TCRdb, the reads were re-called with MiXCR into one record per CDR3 protein. The sample records 100,000 to 150,000 distinct CDR3 sequences, approximately 24% being singletons. The antigens of these receptors remain unknown. Sample: PBMCs, sequenced either directly or after in vitro stimulation (not recorded which). All receptors come from a human donor in good health (CMV status not recorded). Some clones in this sample may be carry-over from other donors' samples.

This clonotype was recorded a few times. The V and J genes are TRBV7-2 and TRBJ2-1; D gene ambiguous. The CDR3 contains 15 residues. Per germline, CDR1 SGHTA and CDR2 FQGNSA. The V gene lost 6 bases and the J gene lost 3 bases, with 15 bases spanning the gap. CDR3 protein: CASSLSIPIYNEQFF. The DNA of the CDR3 is TGTGCCAGCAGTCTTAGTATTCCCATCTACAATGAGCAGTTCTTC.

This clonotype was found a few times. The gene calls are TRBV20-1 and TRBJ1-1, with 9 bases aligning to TRBD1. This CDR3 has 14 residues. Looked up from germline, CDR1 is DFQATT and CDR2 is SNEGSKA (reference sequence). V lost 1 base to trimming and J lost 4 bases; unmatched junction nucleotides: 4. As DNA, the CDR3 is TGCAGTGCTAGAGCCCCGACAGGGGGCACTGAAGCTTTCTTT. Translating it yields CSARAPTGGTEAFF.

This clonotype was observed a handful of times. This chain connects TRBV30 to TRBJ1-2; 7 bases line up with TRBD1. CDR1 is GTSNPN, CDR2 SVGIG, per germline (reference sequence). Trimming at V came to 0 bases and at J to 5 bases, leaving 0 bases not matched to a gene. The CDR3 consists of 12 residues. The CDR3 protein is CAWSVTGYGYTF. The CDR3 DNA sequence: TGTGCCTGGAGTGTGACAGGGTATGGCTACACCTTC.

This clonotype was found many times. The V gene is TRBV10-3, the J gene TRBJ2-3; unclear D gene. The V end was cut by 2 bases, the J end by 0 bases, with 9 bases between. Germline V gene data show CDR1 as ENHRY and CDR2 as SYGVKD. The CDR3 spans 15 residues. The CDR3 region is CAISEGRRSTDTQYF. DNA for the CDR3: TGTGCCATCAGTGAGGGCCGACGGAGCACAGATACGCAGTATTTT.

This clonotype appeared a few times. This chain links TRBV5-6 with TRBJ1-3, with a weak D call TRBD1 (5 bases). The CDR3 length is 14 residues. Germline loops: CDR1 SGHDT, CDR2 YYEEEE. Trimming stripped 4 bases from V and 8 bases from J, with 16 bases between. The CDR3: CASSGGRLRDTIYF. The CDR3 nucleotides are TGTGCCAGCAGCGGGGGTAGGCTTCGGGACACCATATATTTT. The whole variable domain, remainder taken from reference TRBV5-6 and TRBJ1-3, is DAGVTQSPTHLIKTRGQQVTLRCSPKSGHDTVSWYQQALGQGPQFIFQYYEEEERQRGNFPDRFSGHQFPNYSSELNVNALLLGDSALYLCASSGGRLRDTIYFGEGSWLTVV.

DNA for the CDR3: TGTGCCAGTATACGGGGGGGGAACACCGGGGAGCTGTTTTTT. It translates to CASIRGGNTGELFF. This chain joins TRBV19 and TRBJ2-2; 8 positions agree with TRBD2. Germline lookup yields CDR1 LNHDA and CDR2 SQIVND (reference sequence). This CDR3 has 14 amino acids. Germline trimming cut 7 bases from V and 1 base from J; bases unmatched to any gene: 2.

This clonotype was observed a handful of times. The genes are TRBV6-6 and TRBJ2-2; 9 bases align to TRBD2. The germline CDR1 and CDR2 sequences are MNHNY and SVGAGI (reference sequence). This CDR3 region has 16 residues. With 6 bases clipped from V and 7 bases from J, the junction kept 12 bases outside the gene matches. The DNA of the CDR3 is TGTGCCAGCAGCCCAACCGCGGGAGGGCGGGGCGGGGAGCTGTTTTTT. As protein: CASSPTAGGRGGELFF.

This clonotype was detected only a few times. The V and J genes are TRBV11-2 and TRBJ2-3, with D maybe TRBD2 (6 bases). Trimming took off 5 bases at V and 8 bases at J, with 14 bases between the two ends. CDR1 SGHAT and CDR2 FQNNGV come from the germline V gene. The CDR3 sequence is 13 residues long. The CDR3 bases are TGTGCCAGCAGCCGCGGGACTTTCGGTACGCAGTATTTT. It yields the protein CASSRGTFGTQYF. The full variable domain, its missing parts supplied by reference TRBV11-2 and TRBJ2-3, is EAGVAQSPRYKIIEKRQSVAFWCNPISGHATLYWYQQILGQGPKLLIQFQNNGVVDDSQLPKDRFSAERLKGVDSTLKIQPAKLEDSAVYLCASSRGTFGTQYFGPGTRLTVL.

The chain couples TRBV4-1 to TRBJ2-7, with TRBD2 matching over 8 bases. Germline-derived CDR1 and CDR2 are MGHRA and YSYEKL. The CDR3 loop spans 15 amino acids. After removal of 1 base from V and 0 bases from J, the junction contained 2 bases not matched to a gene. This CDR3 reads CASSQGTSNSYEQYF. The CDR3 DNA follows: TGCGCCAGCAGCCAAGGGACTAGCAACTCCTACGAGCAGTACTTC.

The chain has TRBV20-1 and TRBJ2-5; 10 bases match TRBD1. The J segment lost 1 base and the V segment lost 6 bases, leaving 5 bases of the junction unmatched. The germline gives CDR1 DFQATT, CDR2 SNEGSKA (reference sequence). The length of the CDR3 is 14 residues. This CDR3 is CSASGQGFQETQYF. The DNA for the CDR3 is TGCAGTGCGTCGGGACAGGGGTTCCAAGAGACCCAGTACTTC.

At least ten counts were recorded for this clonotype. The J gene is TRBJ2-7, the V gene TRBV7-2, with TRBD2 as a possible D gene (6 bases). The V end lost 2 bases, the J end lost 6 bases, and 20 bases lay between the germline ends. CDR3 length: 16 amino acids. Germline-derived CDR1 and CDR2 are SGHTA and FQGNSA. CDR3 amino acids: CASSLIHSGTRGEQYF. CDR3 in DNA: TGTGCCAGCAGCTTAATTCACTCCGGGACGCGGGGCGAGCAGTACTTC.

This clonotype was counted a few times. The chain employs TRBV12-3 or TRBV12-4 and TRBJ1-1, with D possibly being TRBD1 (6 bases). This CDR3 contains 17 residues. Trimming stripped 5 bases from V and 0 bases from J, with 19 bases between. CDR3 sequence (DNA): TGTGCCAGCAGTCCCTTAACAGGGTTTTCGGTGAACACTGAAGCTTTCTTT. As protein: CASSPLTGFSVNTEAFF.

V usage is TRBV2 and J usage is TRBJ2-1; 8 bases match TRBD2. This CDR3 is built from 15 residues. Germline assignment: CDR1 SNHLY and CDR2 FYNNEI. V lost 8 bases and J lost 2; bases outside the gene matches: 8. In DNA, the CDR3 is TGTGCCAGCGACAGTAGCGGGGCCGCCTACAATGAGCAGTTCTTC. It yields the protein CASDSSGAAYNEQFF. Full variable domain (remainder filled in from reference TRBV2 and TRBJ2-1): EPEVTQTPSHQVTQMGQEVILRCVPISNHLYFYWYRQILGQKVEFLVSFYNNEISEKSEIFDDQFSVERPDGSNFTLKIRSTKLEDSAMYFCASDSSGAAYNEQFFGPGTRLTVL.

This chain links TRBV28 with TRBJ2-2; 10 bases are a match to TRBD1. This CDR3 contains 15 residues. V lost 10 bases, J lost 7 bases, and 12 bases stayed unmatched. CDR1 and CDR2 (germline): MDHEN, SYDVKM. The CDR3 DNA is TGTGCCACCCTTGAACCGGGACAGGGGTTCGGGGAGCTGTTTTTT. It encodes CATLEPGQGFGELFF.